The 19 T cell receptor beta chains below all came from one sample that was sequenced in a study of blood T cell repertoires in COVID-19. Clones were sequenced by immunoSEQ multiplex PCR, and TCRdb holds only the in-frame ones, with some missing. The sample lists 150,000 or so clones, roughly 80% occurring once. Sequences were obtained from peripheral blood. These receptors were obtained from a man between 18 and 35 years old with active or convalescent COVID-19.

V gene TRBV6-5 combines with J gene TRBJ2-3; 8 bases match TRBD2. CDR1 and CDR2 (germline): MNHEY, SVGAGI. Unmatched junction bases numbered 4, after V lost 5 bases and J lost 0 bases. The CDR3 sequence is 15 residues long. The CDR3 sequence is CASSQLAASTDTQYF. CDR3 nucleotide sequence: TGTGCCAGCAGTCAACTAGCGGCAAGCACAGATACGCAGTATTTT.

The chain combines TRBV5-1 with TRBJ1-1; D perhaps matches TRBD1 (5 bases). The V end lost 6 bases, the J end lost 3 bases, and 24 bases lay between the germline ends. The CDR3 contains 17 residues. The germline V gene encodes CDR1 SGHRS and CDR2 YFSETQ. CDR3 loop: CASKSPRGAGLDTEAFF. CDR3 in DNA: TGCGCCAGCAAGAGTCCTAGGGGCGCGGGATTAGACACTGAAGCTTTCTTT.

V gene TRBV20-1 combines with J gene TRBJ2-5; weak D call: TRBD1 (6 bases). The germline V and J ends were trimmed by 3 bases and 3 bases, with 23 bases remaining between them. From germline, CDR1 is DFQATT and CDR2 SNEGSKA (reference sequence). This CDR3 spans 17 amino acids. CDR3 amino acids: CSASDLPGHTEKETQYF. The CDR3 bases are TGCAGTGCTAGTGATTTACCGGGACATACAGAAAAAGAGACCCAGTACTTC.

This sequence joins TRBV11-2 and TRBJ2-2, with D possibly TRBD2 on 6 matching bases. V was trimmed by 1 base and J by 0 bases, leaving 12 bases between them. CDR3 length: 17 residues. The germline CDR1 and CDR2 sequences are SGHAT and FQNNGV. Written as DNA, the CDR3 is TGTGCCAGCAGCTTAGGACACGGGAGAACGAACACCGGGGAGCTGTTTTTT. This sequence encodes CASSLGHGRTNTGELFF.

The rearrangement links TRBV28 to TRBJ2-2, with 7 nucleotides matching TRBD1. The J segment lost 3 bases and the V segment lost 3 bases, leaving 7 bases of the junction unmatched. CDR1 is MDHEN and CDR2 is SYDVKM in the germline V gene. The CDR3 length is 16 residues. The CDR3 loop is CASSFLQGSDTGELFF. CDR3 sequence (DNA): TGTGCCAGCAGTTTCTTACAGGGGAGTGACACCGGGGAGCTGTTTTTT.

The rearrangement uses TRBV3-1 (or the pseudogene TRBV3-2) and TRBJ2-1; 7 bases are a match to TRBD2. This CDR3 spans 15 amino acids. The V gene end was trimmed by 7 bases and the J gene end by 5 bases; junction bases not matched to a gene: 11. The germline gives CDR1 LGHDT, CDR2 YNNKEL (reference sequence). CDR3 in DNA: TGTGCCAGCAAAGGGCAGGGAAGCGGGGACAATGAGCAGTTCTTC. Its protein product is CASKGQGSGDNEQFF.

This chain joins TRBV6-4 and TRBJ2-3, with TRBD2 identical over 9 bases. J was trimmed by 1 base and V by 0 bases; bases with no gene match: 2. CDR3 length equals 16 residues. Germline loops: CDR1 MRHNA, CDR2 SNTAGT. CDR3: CASSDSVAGGTDTQYF. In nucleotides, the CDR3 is TGTGCCAGCAGTGACTCTGTAGCGGGGGGCACAGATACGCAGTATTTT.

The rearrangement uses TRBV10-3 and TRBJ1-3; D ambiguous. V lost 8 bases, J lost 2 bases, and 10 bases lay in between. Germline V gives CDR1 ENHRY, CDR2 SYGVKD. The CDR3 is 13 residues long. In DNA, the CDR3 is TGTGCCATCGCACTCGGGACTGGAAACACCATATATTTT. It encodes CAIALGTGNTIYF.

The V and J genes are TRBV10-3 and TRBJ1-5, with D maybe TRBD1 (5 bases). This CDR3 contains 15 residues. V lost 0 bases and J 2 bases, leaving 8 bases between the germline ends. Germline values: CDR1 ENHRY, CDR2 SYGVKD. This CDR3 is CAISESWGGNQPQHF. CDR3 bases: TGTGCCATCAGTGAGTCCTGGGGGGGCAATCAGCCCCAGCATTTT.

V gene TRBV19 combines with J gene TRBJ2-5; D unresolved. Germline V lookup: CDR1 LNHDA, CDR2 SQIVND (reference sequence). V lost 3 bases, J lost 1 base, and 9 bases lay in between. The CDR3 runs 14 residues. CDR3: CASSIGQVQETQYF. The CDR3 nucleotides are TGTGCCAGTAGTATCGGTCAGGTCCAAGAGACCCAGTACTTC. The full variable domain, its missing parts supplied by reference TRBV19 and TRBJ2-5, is DGGITQSPKYLFRKEGQNVTLSCEQNLNHDAMYWYRQDPGQGLRLIYYSQIVNDFQKGDIAEGYSVSREKKESFPLTVTSAQKNPTAFYLCASSIGQVQETQYFGPGTRLLVL.

The CDR3 DNA sequence: TGTGCCAGCAGCTTACGGACAGGGGGAAGGAGCGAGCAGTACTTC. Amino acids: CASSLRTGGRSEQYF. J is TRBJ2-7 and V is TRBV7-9, with 10 bases that match TRBD1. The junction had 7 bases not matched to a gene; V was cut back by 2 bases and J by 6 bases. This CDR3 comprises 15 residues. Germline values: CDR1 SEHNR, CDR2 FQNEAQ (reference sequence).

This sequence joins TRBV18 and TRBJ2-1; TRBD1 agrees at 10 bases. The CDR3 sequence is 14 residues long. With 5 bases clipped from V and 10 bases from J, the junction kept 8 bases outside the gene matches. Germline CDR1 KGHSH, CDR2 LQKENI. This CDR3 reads CASSITGTGDEQFF. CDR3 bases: TGTGCCAGCTCAATTACCGGGACAGGGGACGAGCAGTTCTTC.

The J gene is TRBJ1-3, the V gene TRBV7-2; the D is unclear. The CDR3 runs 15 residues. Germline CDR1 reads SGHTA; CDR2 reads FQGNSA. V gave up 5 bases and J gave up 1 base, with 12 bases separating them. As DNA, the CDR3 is TGTGCCAGCAGCCCCCTCCCCAGTTCTGGAAACACCATATATTTT. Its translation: CASSPLPSSGNTIYF.

The CDR3 nucleotides are TGTGCCTGGCGGGGCGGGGTGGGTCACTCCGAGCAGTACTTC. Its protein is CAWRGGVGHSEQYF. The rearrangement links TRBV30 to TRBJ2-7, with D possibly being TRBD2 (6 bases). Deletions cut 5 bases from V and 6 bases from J, with 20 bases between. This CDR3 is 14 amino acids long. Germline loops: CDR1 GTSNPN, CDR2 SVGIG (reference sequence).

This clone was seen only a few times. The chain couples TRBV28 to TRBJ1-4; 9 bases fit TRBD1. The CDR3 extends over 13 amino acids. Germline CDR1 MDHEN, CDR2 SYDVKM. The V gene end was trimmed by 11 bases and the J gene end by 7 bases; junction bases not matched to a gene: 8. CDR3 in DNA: TGTGCCGTACAGGGGGCGCAAACTGAAAAACTGTTTTTT. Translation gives CAVQGAQTEKLFF. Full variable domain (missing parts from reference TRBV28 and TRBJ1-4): DVKVTQSSRYLVKRTGEKVFLECVQDMDHENMFWYRQDPGLGLRLIYFSYDVKMKEKGDIPEGYSVSREKKERFSLILESASTNQTSMYLCAVQGAQTEKLFFGSGTQLSVL.

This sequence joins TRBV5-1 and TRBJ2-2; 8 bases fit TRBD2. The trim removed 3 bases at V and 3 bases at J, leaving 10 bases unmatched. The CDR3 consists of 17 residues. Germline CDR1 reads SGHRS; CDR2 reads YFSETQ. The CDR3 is CASSWPRGGSDTGELFF. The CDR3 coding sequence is TGCGCCAGCAGCTGGCCCCGGGGGGGCTCCGACACCGGGGAGCTGTTTTTT.

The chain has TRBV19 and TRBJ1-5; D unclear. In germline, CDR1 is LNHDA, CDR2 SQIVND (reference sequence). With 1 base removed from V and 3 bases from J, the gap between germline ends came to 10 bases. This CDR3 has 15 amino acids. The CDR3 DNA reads TGTGCCAGTAGTATAGTAAGCATTACCAATCAGCCCCAGCATTTT. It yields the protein CASSIVSITNQPQHF.

Here the CDR3 reads CASSHDVQGGQGYTF. In nucleotides, the CDR3 is TGTGCCAGCAGCCATGACGTCCAGGGGGGTCAGGGCTACACCTTC. The rearrangement links TRBV11-2 to TRBJ1-2, with 7 positions matching TRBD1. Germline V gene lookup returns CDR1 SGHAT and CDR2 FQNNGV. The trim removed 5 bases at V and 8 bases at J, leaving 14 bases unmatched. The CDR3 consists of 15 residues.

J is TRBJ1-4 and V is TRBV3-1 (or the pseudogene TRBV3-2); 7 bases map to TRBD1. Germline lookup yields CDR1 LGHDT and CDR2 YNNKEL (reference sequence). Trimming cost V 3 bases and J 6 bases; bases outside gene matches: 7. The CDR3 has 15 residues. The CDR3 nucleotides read TGTGCCAGCAGCCAGGGGACAGTTGCCTATGAAAAACTGTTTTTT. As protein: CASSQGTVAYEKLFF.